Below are 15 T cell receptor beta chains sequenced from a single sample in a study of cytomegalovirus exposure and HLA in healthy donors. The PCR had 60 Vbeta and 13 Jbeta primers. Only in-frame clones appear in the TCRdb table, and some are missing; sequencing was by immunoSEQ multiplex PCR. This table has 100,000 to 150,000 clones, over 70% appearing once. Sequenced material: PBMCs. The source of these receptors is a woman in her thirties or forties in good health and CMV-seronegative.

The rearrangement uses TRBV2 and TRBJ1-6; D is possibly TRBD1 (6 bases). V was cut by 7 bases and J by 6 bases, with 13 bases left in between. CDR3 length: 14 residues. Germline V gene sequence: CDR1 SNHLY, CDR2 FYNNEI. CDR3 nucleotides: TGTGCCAGCACTCCGGGACATATTAATTCACCCCTCCACTTT. Its protein is CASTPGHINSPLHF.

The V gene is TRBV30, the J gene TRBJ2-7; 11 bases map to TRBD1. Germline V lookup: CDR1 GTSNPN, CDR2 SVGIG (reference sequence). V was pared by 0 bases and J by 6 bases, with 4 bases of the junction left unmatched. This CDR3 contains 14 residues. The CDR3 sequence: CAWSVGQGASEQYF. In nucleotides, the CDR3 is TGTGCCTGGAGTGTTGGACAGGGGGCGAGCGAGCAGTACTTC.

V usage is TRBV6-1 and J usage is TRBJ1-5, with D possibly being TRBD1 (6 bases). Per the germline V gene, CDR1 is MNHNS and CDR2 is SASEGT. V was cut by 5 bases and J by 2 bases, with 13 bases left in between. This CDR3 region has 15 residues. The CDR3 sequence: CASSPRGVGNQPQHF. DNA of the CDR3: TGTGCCAGCAGTCCCAGGGGAGTTGGCAATCAGCCCCAGCATTTT.

This chain uses TRBV5-1 with TRBJ2-3; D not resolved. This CDR3 region has 14 residues. The germline gives CDR1 SGHRS, CDR2 YFSETQ. V lost 1 base to trimming and J lost 6 bases, with 12 bases between them. In DNA, the CDR3 is TGCGCCAGCAGCTTGAGGTCGGGTGGCGATACGCAGTATTTT. It yields the protein CASSLRSGGDTQYF.

This clone was detected a few times. V usage is TRBV10-3 and J usage is TRBJ2-5; the D gene is possibly TRBD1 (5 bases). V shed 6 bases and J shed 2 bases, with 7 bases lying between them. The CDR3 is 12 residues long. Germline lookup yields CDR1 ENHRY and CDR2 SYGVKD. The CDR3 coding sequence is TGTGCCATCAGGGACATTCAAGAGACCCAGTACTTC. Amino acids: CAIRDIQETQYF.

This clone was seen only a few times. This rearrangement joins TRBV25-1 to TRBJ2-7; a possible D gene is TRBD1 (6 bases). V lost 5 bases to trimming and J lost 6 bases, with 20 bases between them. The V gene's germline CDR1 is MGHDK and CDR2 SYGVNS. This CDR3 is built from 15 residues. The CDR3 region has the DNA TGTGCCAGCAGTAACCCGGACAGCTTCCCTGGCGAGCAGTACTTC. Protein sequence: CASSNPDSFPGEQYF.

This clone turned up a few times. The chain couples TRBV28 to TRBJ2-1, with 8 bases aligning to TRBD2. The V segment lost 7 bases and the J segment 8 bases; nucleotides outside the gene matches: 19. This CDR3 has 17 residues. Per germline, CDR1 MDHEN and CDR2 SYDVKM. DNA for the CDR3: TGTGCCAGCACCCTGGGTTTATCGGGAGGGCCTTGGGATGAGCAGTTCTTC. It yields the protein CASTLGLSGGPWDEQFF.

The chain recombines TRBV5-1 with TRBJ1-4, with a tentative D call TRBD1 (6 bases). The germline gives CDR1 SGHRS, CDR2 YFSETQ. The CDR3 length is 16 residues. Trimming removed 0 bases at V and 2 bases at J, with 11 bases between. The CDR3 DNA reads as TGCGCCAGCAGCTTGGAAGGGGGTGGGACTAATGAAAAACTGTTTTTT. It is translated as CASSLEGGGTNEKLFF.

The V and J genes are TRBV5-6 and TRBJ1-5; the D gene is possibly TRBD1 (5 bases). Germline V gene lookup returns CDR1 SGHDT and CDR2 YYEEEE. CDR3 length: 19 amino acids. Trimming cost V 3 bases and J 0 bases, with 22 bases left between them. CDR3 sequence reads: CASSYWGQARTYSNQPQHF. CDR3 sequence (DNA): TGTGCCAGCAGCTATTGGGGCCAGGCTAGGACATATAGCAATCAGCCCCAGCATTTT.

This clone was found a few times. V and J are TRBV7-9 and TRBJ2-7; no clear D gene. V dropped 6 bases and J dropped 6 bases, with 12 bases sitting between them. The germline CDR1 and CDR2 sequences are SEHNR and FQNEAQ (reference sequence). This CDR3 comprises 12 residues. The DNA for the CDR3 is TGTGCCAGCAGTTTCAGTGTTATCGAGCAGTACTTC. Translated: CASSFSVIEQYF.

The rearrangement joins TRBV5-1 to TRBJ2-2; possible D gene TRBD2, 6 bases. The CDR3 consists of 20 residues. CDR1 and CDR2 from the germline V gene are SGHRS and YFSETQ. V shed 0 bases and J shed 4 bases, with 25 bases lying between them. Here the CDR3 reads CASSLESRGSAFGSTGELFF. The CDR3 DNA reads TGCGCCAGCAGCTTGGAGTCTAGGGGTTCGGCCTTCGGGAGCACCGGGGAGCTGTTTTTT.

The chain is built from TRBV2 and TRBJ2-5; D unresolved. Germline V gene data show CDR1 as SNHLY and CDR2 as FYNNEI. This CDR3 contains 13 residues. Trimming removed 7 bases from V and 14 bases from J, with 23 bases in between. Written as DNA, the CDR3 is TGTGCCAGCAACCCCGGGTCCGGGTCTCTTCCTTACTTC. Its translation is CASNPGSGSLPYF.

The table lists this clone with a count of one. The chain uses TRBV30 and TRBJ2-5, with D possibly being TRBD1 (5 bases). This CDR3 has 12 amino acids. Germline-derived CDR1 and CDR2 are GTSNPN and SVGIG (reference sequence). With 0 bases removed from V and 9 bases from J, the gap between germline ends came to 11 bases. The CDR3 region has the DNA TGTGCCTGGAGTGTAAGGGGTCGGGCCCAGTACTTC. This encodes CAWSVRGRAQYF.

V is TRBV5-6 and J is TRBJ2-1; 14 bases are shared with TRBD2. J lost 6 bases, V lost 2 bases, and 4 bases had no gene match. Germline V CDR1 and CDR2: SGHDT, YYEEEE. The CDR3 totals 16 residues. The CDR3 region is CASSFGTSGSTNEQFF. In DNA form, the CDR3 reads TGTGCCAGCAGCTTCGGGACTAGCGGGAGTACCAATGAGCAGTTCTTC.

The V and J genes are TRBV6-5 and TRBJ2-5, with TRBD1 matching 8 bases. This CDR3 spans 14 amino acids. Per the germline V gene, CDR1 is MNHEY and CDR2 is SVGAGI. V gave up 6 bases and J gave up 0 bases; unmatched junction bases: 3. DNA of the CDR3: TGTGCCAGCAGCCAGGGGGCCAACCAAGAGACCCAGTACTTC. Amino acids: CASSQGANQETQYF.